This section outlines one T cell receptor (beta chain) sequence together with its context. Its antigen is currently unknown. The sample is drawn from a study of T cells in Graves' hyperthyroidism and ophthalmopathy. The wider study: Prior to any treatment, at the point of initial diagnosis, peripheral blood was collected.

Amplification of TCR beta CDR3 regions was performed using RNA transcripts as template. During a first-round RT-PCR of the TCR CDR3, the HTBI primer set was used. Using its own MiXCR run on the multiplex PCR reads, TCRdb lists one record per CDR3 protein. This sample has more than 450,000 distinct CDR3 sequences, with around 20% found just once. Germline CDR1 is MNHEY and CDR2 is SVGAGI. J lost 4 bases, V lost 0 bases, and 6 bases had no gene match. This CDR3 has 17 residues. Whole-study findings and limits: Within blood appeared most thyroid clonotypes that had expanded above 0.001. Onset of ophthalmopathy came a median approximately 6.9 months after the model predicted it.

Uncontrolled infection, other autoimmune disease, pregnancy or lactation led to exclusion. This TCR was sampled from a man aged 40-55 years with Graves' ophthalmopathy. The sample was blood. The gene calls are TRBV6-5 and TRBJ2-1, with 10 bases lining up with TRBD2. The CDR3 coding sequence is TGTGCCAGCAGTTACTCCCCGCTAGCGGGAGTTTACAATGAGCAGTTCTTC. Translation: CASSYSPLAGVYNEQFF.